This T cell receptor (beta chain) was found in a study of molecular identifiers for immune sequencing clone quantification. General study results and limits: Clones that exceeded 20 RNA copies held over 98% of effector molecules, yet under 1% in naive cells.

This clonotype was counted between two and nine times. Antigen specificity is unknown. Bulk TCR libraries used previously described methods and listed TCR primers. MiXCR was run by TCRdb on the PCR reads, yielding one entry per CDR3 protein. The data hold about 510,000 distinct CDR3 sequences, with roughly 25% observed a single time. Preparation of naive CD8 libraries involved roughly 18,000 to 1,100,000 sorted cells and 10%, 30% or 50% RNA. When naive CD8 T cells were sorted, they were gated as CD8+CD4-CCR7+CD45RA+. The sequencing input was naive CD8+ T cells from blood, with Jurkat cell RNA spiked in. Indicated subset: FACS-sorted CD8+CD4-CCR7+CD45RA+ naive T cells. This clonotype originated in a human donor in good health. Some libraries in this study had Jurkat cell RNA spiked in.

The CDR3 DNA is TGTGCCAGCATCGACCTGGTTGGAGACACTGAAGCTTTCTTT. This encodes CASIDLVGDTEAFF. This chain uses TRBV12-3 or TRBV12-4 with TRBJ1-1, with D unresolved. CDR3 length: 14 residues. Trimming took off 7 bases at V and 3 bases at J, with 15 bases between the two ends.